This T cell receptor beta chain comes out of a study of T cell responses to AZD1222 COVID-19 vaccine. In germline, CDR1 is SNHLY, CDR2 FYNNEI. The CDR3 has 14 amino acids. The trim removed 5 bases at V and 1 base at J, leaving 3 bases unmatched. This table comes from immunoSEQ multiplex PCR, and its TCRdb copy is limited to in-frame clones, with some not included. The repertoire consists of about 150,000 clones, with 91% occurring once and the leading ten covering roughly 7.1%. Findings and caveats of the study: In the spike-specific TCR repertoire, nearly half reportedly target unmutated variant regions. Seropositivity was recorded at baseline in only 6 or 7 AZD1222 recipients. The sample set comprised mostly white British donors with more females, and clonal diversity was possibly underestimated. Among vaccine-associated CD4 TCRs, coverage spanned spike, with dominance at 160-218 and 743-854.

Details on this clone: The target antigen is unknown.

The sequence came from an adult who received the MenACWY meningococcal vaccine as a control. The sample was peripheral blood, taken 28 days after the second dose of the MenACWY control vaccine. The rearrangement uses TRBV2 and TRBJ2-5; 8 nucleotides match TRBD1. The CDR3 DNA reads TGTGCCAGCAGTCCGGGACAGGTCCAAGAGACCCAGTACTTC. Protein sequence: CASSPGQVQETQYF.